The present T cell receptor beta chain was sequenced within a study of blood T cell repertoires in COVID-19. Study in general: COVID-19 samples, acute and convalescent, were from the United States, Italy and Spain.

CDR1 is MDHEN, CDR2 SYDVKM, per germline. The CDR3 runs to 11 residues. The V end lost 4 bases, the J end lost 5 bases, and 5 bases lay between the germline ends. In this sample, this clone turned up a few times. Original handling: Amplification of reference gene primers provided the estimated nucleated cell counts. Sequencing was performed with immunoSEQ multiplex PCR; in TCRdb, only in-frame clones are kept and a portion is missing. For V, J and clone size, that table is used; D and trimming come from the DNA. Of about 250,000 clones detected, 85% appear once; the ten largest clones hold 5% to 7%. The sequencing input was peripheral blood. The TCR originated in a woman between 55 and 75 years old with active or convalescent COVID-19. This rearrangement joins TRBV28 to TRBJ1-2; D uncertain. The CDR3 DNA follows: TGTGCCAGCAGTTCGGTTTATGGCTACACCTTC. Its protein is CASSSVYGYTF.